A selection of T cell receptor beta chains follows, all from one sample in a study of radiation and T cells in renal cell carcinoma. TCRdb keeps only in-frame clones here, not all; method: immunoSEQ multiplex PCR. This sample carries 130,000 to 150,000 clones, over 75% of them seen once, and the ten largest clones take 12%. The specimen was blood, collected from a patient whose treatment included radiotherapy and nephrectomy. These receptors were taken from a woman aged 45-65 years with renal cell carcinoma. Both conserved end residues are part of each CDR3. D genes are given only for firm matches. A clone size is listed for some rows: how often the clone was seen (once, few, many), or a class if it is expanded.

.	TRBV6-6	TRBD1	TRBJ1-1	TGTGCCAGCAGTTCTACGGACAGGATGAACACTGAAGCTTTCTTT	CASSSTDRMNTEAFF
.	TRBV10-2	.	TRBJ1-2	TGCGCCAGCAGTGAGTCGGGCAGCCCTAACTATGGCTACACCTTC	CASSESGSPNYGYTF
once	TRBV29-1	TRBD2	TRBJ2-3	TGCAGCGGGACTAGCGGGGGGTTAACAGATACGCAGTATTTT	CSGTSGGLTDTQYF
few	TRBV4-1	TRBD1	TRBJ1-1	TGCGCCAGCAGCCATACAGGGGGCCTCACTGAAGCTTTCTTT	CASSHTGGLTEAFF
.	TRBV6-4	.	TRBJ1-5	TGTGCCAGCAGTTACTCCCATCAGCCCCAGCATTTT	CASSYSHQPQHF
.	TRBV2	TRBD1	TRBJ1-4	TGTGCCAGCAGTCGGGACAGGGGGCCGGATGAAAAACTGTTTTTT	CASSRDRGPDEKLFF
.	TRBV11-3	TRBD1	TRBJ2-7	TGTGCCAGCAGCCCAGGACAGGGAACGAGTGACGAGCAGTACTTC	CASSPGQGTSDEQYF
.	TRBV5-6	.	TRBJ1-5	TGTGCCAGCAGCTCGCGGCAGGGCGGGCAGCCCCAGCATTTT	CASSSRQGGQPQHF
.	TRBV7-9	.	TRBJ2-7	TGTGCCAGCAGCTCCCCCCTGTACGGGGGTGGGTACGAGCAGTACTTC	CASSSPLYGGGYEQYF
.	TRBV5-1	TRBD1	TRBJ1-6	TGCGCCAGCAGACAGGGGGCGGATTCACCCCTCCACTTT	CASRQGADSPLHF
.	TRBV19	TRBD1	TRBJ1-6	TGTGCCAGTAGTATAGGACAGGGGGCCGTAAATTCACCCCTCCACTTT	CASSIGQGAVNSPLHF
.	TRBV7-9	.	TRBJ1-4	TGTGCCAGCAGCTTAGGGCAGGTCGAAAAACTGTTTTTT	CASSLGQVEKLFF
.	TRBV9	.	TRBJ1-3	TGTGCCAGCAGCCCCGGGGAGGGTTATGGAGGAAACACCATATATTTT	CASSPGEGYGGNTIYF
.	TRBV5-5	TRBD2	TRBJ2-3	TGTGCCAGCAGCAAAGGGACTAGCGGGGAGGCAGATACGCAGTATTTT	CASSKGTSGEADTQYF
once	TRBV29-1	.	TRBJ1-2	TGCAGCGTTGTTTCCAGTGACTATGGCTACACCTTC	CSVVSSDYGYTF
.	TRBV2	.	TRBJ2-1	TGTGCCAGCAGTGAAATGGGGGCAAATGAGCAGTTCTTC	CASSEMGANEQFF
.	TRBV5-4	.	TRBJ1-1	TGTGCCAGCAGCTTACAACAGGTGACTGTAGAAGCTTTCTTT	CASSLQQVTVEAFF
.	TRBV7-2	.	TRBJ2-5	TGTGCCAGCAGCTCGGCGGTTAGGGAGACCCAGTACTTC	CASSSAVRETQYF
once	TRBV11-2	TRBD1	TRBJ2-6	TGTGCCAGCAGCCTCAGGGGGACCTATTCTGGGGCCAACGTCCTGACTTTC	CASSLRGTYSGANVLTF
.	TRBV18	TRBD1	TRBJ1-2	TGTGCCAGCTCCCAGGGGGAGTACTATGGCTACACCTTC	CASSQGEYYGYTF
.	TRBV5-4	.	TRBJ2-7	TGTGCCAGCAGCTTGGGGGGAATCTACGAGCAGTACTTC	CASSLGGIYEQYF
.	TRBV14	TRBD2	TRBJ2-3	TGTGCCAGCAGCCTGGAGGGGACTAGCGGGGGGATTAGCACAGATACGCAGTATTTT	CASSLEGTSGGISTDTQYF
once	TRBV18	.	TRBJ2-7	TGTGCCAGCTCACCACTCCTATACTCAGGGGTTAACGAGCAGTACTTC	CASSPLLYSGVNEQYF
.	TRBV19	.	TRBJ2-2	TGTGCCAGTAGTGCTTCAAACACCGGGGAGCTGTTTTTT	CASSASNTGELFF